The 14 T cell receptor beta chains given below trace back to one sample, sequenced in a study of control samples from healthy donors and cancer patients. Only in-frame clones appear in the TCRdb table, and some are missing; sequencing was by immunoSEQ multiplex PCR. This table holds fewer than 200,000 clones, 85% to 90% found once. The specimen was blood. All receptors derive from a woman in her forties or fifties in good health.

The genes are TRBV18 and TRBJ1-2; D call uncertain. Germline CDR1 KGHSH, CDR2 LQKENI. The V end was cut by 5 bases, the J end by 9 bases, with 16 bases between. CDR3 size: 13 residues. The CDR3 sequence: CASSEDLGLSYTF. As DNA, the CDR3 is TGTGCCAGCTCAGAAGATCTGGGTTTAAGCTACACCTTC.

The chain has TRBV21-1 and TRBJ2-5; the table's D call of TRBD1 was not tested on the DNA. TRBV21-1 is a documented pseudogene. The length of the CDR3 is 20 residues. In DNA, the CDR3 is TGTGCCAGCACAGTATCCGAACATCATGAACACAAATTTCCACAAGAGACCCAGTACTTC. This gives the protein CASTVSEHHEHKFPQETQYF.

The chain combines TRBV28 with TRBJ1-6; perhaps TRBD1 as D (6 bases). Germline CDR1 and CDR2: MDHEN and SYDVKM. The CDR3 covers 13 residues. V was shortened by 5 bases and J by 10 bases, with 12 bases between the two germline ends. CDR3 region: CASSMRGKSPLHF. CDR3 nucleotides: TGTGCCAGCAGTATGAGGGGGAAGTCACCCCTCCACTTT.

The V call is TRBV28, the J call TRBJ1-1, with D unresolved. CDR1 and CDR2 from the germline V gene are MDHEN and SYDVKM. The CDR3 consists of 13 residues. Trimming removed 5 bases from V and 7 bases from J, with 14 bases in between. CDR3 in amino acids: CASSATGGSEAFF. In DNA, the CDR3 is TGTGCCAGCAGTGCAACTGGCGGCAGTGAAGCTTTCTTT.

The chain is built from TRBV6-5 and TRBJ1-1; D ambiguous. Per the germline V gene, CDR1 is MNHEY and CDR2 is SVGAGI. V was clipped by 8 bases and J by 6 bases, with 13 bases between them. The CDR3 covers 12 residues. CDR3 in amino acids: CASESVGSEAFF. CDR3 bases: TGTGCCAGCGAATCAGTGGGGTCTGAAGCTTTCTTT.

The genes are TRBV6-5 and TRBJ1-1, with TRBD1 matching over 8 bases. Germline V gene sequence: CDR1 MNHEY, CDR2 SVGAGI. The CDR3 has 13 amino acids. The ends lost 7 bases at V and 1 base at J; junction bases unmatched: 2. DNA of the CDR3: TGTGCCAGCATCGACAGGGGGAACACTGAAGCTTTCTTT. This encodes CASIDRGNTEAFF.

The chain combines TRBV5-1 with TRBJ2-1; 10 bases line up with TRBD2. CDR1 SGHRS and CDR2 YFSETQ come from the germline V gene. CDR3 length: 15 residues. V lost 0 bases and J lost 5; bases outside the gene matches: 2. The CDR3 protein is CASSLGTSGNNEQFF. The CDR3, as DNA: TGCGCCAGCAGCTTGGGGACTAGCGGTAACAATGAGCAGTTCTTC.

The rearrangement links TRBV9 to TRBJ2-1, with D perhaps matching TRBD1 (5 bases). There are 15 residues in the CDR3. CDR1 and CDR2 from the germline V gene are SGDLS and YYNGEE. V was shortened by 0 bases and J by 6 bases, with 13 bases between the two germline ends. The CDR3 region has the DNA TGTGCCAGCAGCGTAGTTCAGGGATCCCTCAATGAGCAGTTCTTC. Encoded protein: CASSVVQGSLNEQFF. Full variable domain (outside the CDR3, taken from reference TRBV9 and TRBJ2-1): DSGVTQTPKHLITATGQRVTLRCSPRSGDLSVYWYQQSLDQGLQFLIQYYNGEERAKGNILERFSAQQFPDLHSELNLSSLELGDSALYFCASSVVQGSLNEQFFGPGTRLTVL.

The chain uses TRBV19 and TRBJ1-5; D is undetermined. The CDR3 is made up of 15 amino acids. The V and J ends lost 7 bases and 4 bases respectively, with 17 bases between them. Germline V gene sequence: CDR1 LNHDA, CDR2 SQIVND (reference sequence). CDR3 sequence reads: CASNRLTTINQPQHF. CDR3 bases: TGTGCCAGTAACCGACTGACGACAATTAATCAGCCCCAGCATTTT.

The CDR3 DNA is TGTGCCAGCAGTTTAGTTGGGGGCGCTGGCTACACCTTC. Its translation: CASSLVGGAGYTF. The chain employs TRBV28 and TRBJ1-2, with a possible D match to TRBD1 (6 bases). The germline CDR1 and CDR2 sequences are MDHEN and SYDVKM. The ends were cut back, 2 bases at V and 7 bases at J, with 11 bases in the middle. CDR3 length: 13 amino acids.

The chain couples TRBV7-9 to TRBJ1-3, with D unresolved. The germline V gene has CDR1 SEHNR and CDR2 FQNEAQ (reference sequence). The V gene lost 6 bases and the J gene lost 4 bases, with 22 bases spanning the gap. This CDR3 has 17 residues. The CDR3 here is CASRKFPDLTSGNTIYF. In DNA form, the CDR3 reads TGTGCCAGCAGAAAATTCCCCGACCTCACATCGGGAAACACCATATATTTT.

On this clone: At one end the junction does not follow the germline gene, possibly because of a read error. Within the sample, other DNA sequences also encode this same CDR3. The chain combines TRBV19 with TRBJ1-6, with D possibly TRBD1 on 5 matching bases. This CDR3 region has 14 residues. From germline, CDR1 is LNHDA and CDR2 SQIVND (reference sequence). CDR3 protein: CASSLVGTNSPLHF. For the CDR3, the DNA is TGTGCCAGTAGTTTAGTGGGGACCAATTCGCCCCTCCACTTT. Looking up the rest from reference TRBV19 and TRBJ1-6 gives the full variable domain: DGGITQSPKYLFRKEGQNVTLSCEQNLNHDAMYWYRQDPGQGLRLIYYSQIVNDFQKGDIAEGYSVSREKKESFPLTVTSAQKNPTAFYLCASSLVGTNSPLHFGNGTRLTVT.

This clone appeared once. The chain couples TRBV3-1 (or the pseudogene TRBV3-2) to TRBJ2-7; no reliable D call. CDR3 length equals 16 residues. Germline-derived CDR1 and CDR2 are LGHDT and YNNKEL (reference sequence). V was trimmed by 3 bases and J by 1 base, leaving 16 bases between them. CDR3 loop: CASSHLRNTASYEQYF. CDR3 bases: TGTGCCAGCAGCCACCTTAGGAACACCGCGTCCTACGAGCAGTACTTC.

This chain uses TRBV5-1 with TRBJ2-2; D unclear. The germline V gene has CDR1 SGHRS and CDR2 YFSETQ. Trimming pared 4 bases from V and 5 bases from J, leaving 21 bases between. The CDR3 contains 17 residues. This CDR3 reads CASSLPGGPTGTGELFF. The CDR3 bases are TGCGCCAGCAGCCTGCCTGGTGGGCCTACGGGTACCGGGGAGCTGTTTTTT.